Below, 22 T cell receptor beta chains from the same sample are listed, as sequenced in a study of blood T cell repertoires in COVID-19. Repertoires were generated with immunoSEQ multiplex PCR, while TCRdb's copy carries only in-frame clones and drops some. The sample consists of around 320,000 clones, approximately 85% of them appearing once. Input material: peripheral blood. The receptor set was obtained from a human donor in a cohort sampled during active COVID-19.

The chain employs TRBV2 and TRBJ1-1, with D perhaps TRBD1 (6 bases). The CDR3 has 18 amino acids. From germline, CDR1 is SNHLY and CDR2 FYNNEI. V was pared by 5 bases and J by 0 bases, with 22 bases between. CDR3 nucleotide sequence: TGTGCCAGCAGTCTACTGGCGGGGGCCAGAATATTGAACACTGAAGCTTTCTTT. This translates into CASSLLAGARILNTEAFF.

The chain combines TRBV7-9 with TRBJ2-1; 10 bases are shared with TRBD2. V lost 6 bases, J lost 1 base, and 12 bases stayed unmatched. The germline V gene has CDR1 SEHNR and CDR2 FQNEAQ (reference sequence). The CDR3 is 18 amino acids. The CDR3 protein is CASRPLAGAITSYNEQFF. CDR3 nucleotide sequence: TGTGCCAGCAGACCTCTAGCGGGGGCCATTACGTCCTACAATGAGCAGTTCTTC.

This clone was seen a handful of times. The chain joins TRBV6-5 to TRBJ2-7, with TRBD1 identical over 8 bases. Trimming removed 7 bases from V and 6 bases from J; junction bases left unmatched: 5. Germline V gives CDR1 MNHEY, CDR2 SVGAGI. CDR3 length: 12 residues. The chain's CDR3 is CASTKQGGEQYF. CDR3 nucleotides: TGTGCCAGCACCAAACAGGGGGGCGAGCAGTACTTC.

The rearrangement joins TRBV3-1 (or the pseudogene TRBV3-2) to TRBJ1-3; D uncertain. Germline V CDR1 and CDR2: LGHDT, YNNKEL (reference sequence). Trimming took 1 base from V and 4 from J, leaving 8 bases between them. The CDR3 loop spans 14 amino acids. Written as DNA, the CDR3 is TGTGCCAGCAGCCAAGGTCAGGCCGGAAACACCATATATTTT. Its translation is CASSQGQAGNTIYF.

The chain couples TRBV6-1 to TRBJ2-3; the match to TRBD1 covers 9 bases. Germline V gene sequence: CDR1 MNHNS, CDR2 SASEGT. The CDR3 runs to 17 residues. V lost 2 bases, J lost 5 bases, and 11 bases stayed unmatched. The CDR3 nucleotides are TGTGCCAGCAGTGAAAGTATCGGGGACAGGGAGGTAGATACGCAGTATTTT. This encodes CASSESIGDREVDTQYF.

The sample holds one count of this clone. The V and J genes are TRBV19 and TRBJ2-6, with D maybe TRBD1 (6 bases). The germline CDR1 and CDR2 sequences are LNHDA and SQIVND (reference sequence). The ends were cut back, 6 bases at V and 2 bases at J, with 14 bases in the middle. The CDR3 loop spans 16 amino acids. The CDR3 region is CASSLLGGAGANVLTF. CDR3 nucleotides: TGTGCCAGTAGCCTATTAGGGGGAGCTGGGGCCAACGTCCTGACTTTC.

The rearrangement joins TRBV4-2 to TRBJ1-3; D unresolved. The V gene's germline CDR1 is LGHNA and CDR2 YNFKEQ. This CDR3 has 12 amino acids. V was clipped by 0 bases and J by 7 bases, with 4 bases between them. The CDR3 DNA reads TGTGCCAGCAGCCAAGAAGAGAACACCATATATTTT. Its protein is CASSQEENTIYF.

The rearrangement joins TRBV4-2 to TRBJ1-3; D not resolved. Germline values: CDR1 LGHNA, CDR2 YNFKEQ. The CDR3 runs to 16 residues. Trimming took off 4 bases at V and 0 bases at J, with 13 bases between the two ends. The CDR3: CASSRDIQSSGNTIYF. Written as DNA, the CDR3 is TGTGCCAGCAGCCGCGACATCCAGAGCTCTGGAAACACCATATATTTT.

This clone occurred a few times. This chain uses TRBV20-1 with TRBJ1-2; no clear D. The CDR3 totals 11 residues. CDR1 and CDR2 (germline): DFQATT, SNEGSKA (reference sequence). V lost 3 bases and J lost 7, with 9 bases in between. CDR3 in amino acids: CSARISGGYTF. The DNA of the CDR3 is TGCAGTGCTAGGATCTCGGGTGGCTACACCTTC.

This chain uses TRBV5-1 with TRBJ2-7; 9 nucleotides agree with TRBD2. The CDR3 runs 16 residues. Trimming took 0 bases from V and 0 from J; bases not matched to a gene: 4. Germline values: CDR1 SGHRS, CDR2 YFSETQ. The CDR3 DNA follows: TGCGCCAGCAGCTTGGCCCCTAGCGGGGTCTCCTACGAGCAGTACTTC. It specifies CASSLAPSGVSYEQYF.

This chain links TRBV12-5 with TRBJ2-1, with a tentative D call TRBD1 (6 bases). This CDR3 is built from 12 residues. The V gene's germline CDR1 is LGHNT and CDR2 FRNRAP. V was shortened by 5 bases and J by 10 bases, with 12 bases between the two germline ends. The CDR3 sequence is CASGNRAKEQFF. CDR3 coding DNA: TGTGCTAGTGGTAACAGGGCTAAGGAGCAGTTCTTC.

The chain is built from TRBV27 and TRBJ1-2; TRBD1 might be the D (5 bases). The CDR3 covers 14 residues. Trimming removed 7 bases from V and 6 bases from J, with 18 bases in between. Germline-derived CDR1 and CDR2 are MNHEY and SMNVEV (reference sequence). The CDR3 region has the DNA TGTGCCAGCACCTCCGCGGGGACGGTAGATGGCTACACCTTC. Encoded protein: CASTSAGTVDGYTF.

CDR3 sequence (DNA): TGTGCCACCAGCAGAAAACGCGGGGGCCCGAACACCGGGGAGCTGTTTTTT. Protein: CATSRKRGGPNTGELFF. The chain employs TRBV15 and TRBJ2-2, with TRBD2 as a possible D gene (7 bases). CDR3 length: 17 amino acids. The V and J ends lost 2 bases and 0 bases respectively, with 13 bases between them. Germline V gene data show CDR1 as LNHNV and CDR2 as YYDKDF (reference sequence).

This clone was detected only once. The chain is built from TRBV5-1 and TRBJ2-2; 9 bases agree with TRBD1. The J segment lost 4 bases and the V segment lost 0 bases, leaving 4 bases of the junction unmatched. This CDR3 has 16 amino acids. CDR1 and CDR2 from the germline V gene are SGHRS and YFSETQ. The CDR3, as DNA: TGCGCCAGCAGCTTGGAGGGGACAGGGTTCACCGGGGAGCTGTTTTTT. Translated: CASSLEGTGFTGELFF.

This clone showed up just a few times. This chain links TRBV19 with TRBJ1-3, with D unclear. This CDR3 is built from 14 residues. CDR1 and CDR2 (germline): LNHDA, SQIVND (reference sequence). Between the trimmed V and J ends, which lost 9 bases and 0 bases, there was a span of 12 bases. As DNA, the CDR3 is TGTGCCAGCTCCGCGTCGGGCTCTGGAAACACCATATATTTT. As protein: CASSASGSGNTIYF. Full variable domain (missing parts from reference TRBV19 and TRBJ1-3): DGGITQSPKYLFRKEGQNVTLSCEQNLNHDAMYWYRQDPGQGLRLIYYSQIVNDFQKGDIAEGYSVSREKKESFPLTVTSAQKNPTAFYLCASSASGSGNTIYFGEGSWLTVV.

For this clone: Other nucleotide sequences from this sample produce the same CDR3. The chain employs TRBV3-1 (or the pseudogene TRBV3-2) and TRBJ2-3; no definite D call. Trimming shortened V by 6 bases and J by 2 bases, and 3 bases separated the two germline ends. The CDR3 is 11 residues long. The germline V gene has CDR1 LGHDT and CDR2 YNNKEL (reference sequence). Here the CDR3 DNA reads TGTGCCAGCAGTTACACAGATACGCAGTATTTT. Amino acid sequence: CASSYTDTQYF.

V and J are TRBV7-3 and TRBJ1-1, with D tentatively TRBD1 (5 bases). In germline, CDR1 is SGHTA, CDR2 FQGTGA. The CDR3 has 13 residues. V lost 3 bases and J lost 5, with 10 bases in between. The CDR3 sequence is CASSFTRETEAFF. The CDR3 region has the DNA TGTGCCAGCAGCTTTACCAGGGAAACTGAAGCTTTCTTT.

The chain links TRBV6-5 to TRBJ2-1; 8 positions agree with TRBD1. The CDR3 length is 12 residues. Germline V CDR1 and CDR2: MNHEY, SVGAGI. The ends lost 8 bases at V and 5 bases at J; junction bases unmatched: 2. CDR3 bases: TGTGCCAGCTCGACAGGGGACAATGAGCAGTTCTTC. This sequence encodes CASSTGDNEQFF.

The sample holds a few counts of this clone. The rearrangement uses TRBV5-1 and TRBJ1-1, with TRBD1 matching 10 bases. The V gene end was trimmed by 2 bases and the J gene end by 4 bases; junction bases not matched to a gene: 11. The germline V gene encodes CDR1 SGHRS and CDR2 YFSETQ. The length of the CDR3 is 17 residues. The DNA of the CDR3 is TGCGCCAGCAGCTTTACTTCGGGACAGGGGATGGGCACTGAAGCTTTCTTT. Its protein is CASSFTSGQGMGTEAFF.

The chain recombines TRBV27 with TRBJ2-1; D perhaps matches TRBD2 (6 bases). V was trimmed by 8 bases and J by 6 bases, leaving 14 bases between them. The germline V gene encodes CDR1 MNHEY and CDR2 SMNVEV (reference sequence). CDR3 length: 13 amino acids. CDR3 nucleotides: TGTGCCAGCGGGATACACGGGGGCAATGAGCAGTTCTTC. Its protein is CASGIHGGNEQFF.

The chain uses TRBV24-1 and TRBJ2-1; D might be TRBD2 (6 bases). CDR3 size: 13 residues. Trimming pared 2 bases from V and 10 bases from J, leaving 11 bases between. The germline V gene encodes CDR1 KGHDR and CDR2 SFDVKD. The CDR3 bases are TGTGCCACCAGTGATTCTCCTAGCGTAGAGCAGTTCTTC. Translation gives CATSDSPSVEQFF.

The V call is TRBV30, the J call TRBJ2-3, with no clear D. V lost 0 bases, J lost 3 bases, and 19 bases lay in between. This CDR3 spans 17 amino acids. CDR1 and CDR2 (germline): GTSNPN, SVGIG (reference sequence). The CDR3 bases are TGTGCCTGGAGTGTCGGCGGCGTCAGTATGGTTACAGATACGCAGTATTTT. This gives the protein CAWSVGGVSMVTDTQYF.